The 21 T cell receptor beta chains below all came from one sample that was sequenced in a study of shared clonotypes between healthy human individuals. Data came from immunoSEQ multiplex PCR; TCRdb stores just in-frame clones and leaves some out. Among about 600,000 clones, around 81% were seen once, and the ten largest hold more than 10%. The sample comprised PBMCs. These receptors came from a middle-aged woman in good health. Some clones in this sample may be carry-over from other donors' samples.

The CDR3 region has the DNA TGTGCCAGTTCAGATAGGTGGGAAGATACGCAGTATTTT. Translating it yields CASSDRWEDTQYF. This sequence joins TRBV19 and TRBJ2-3; no definite D call. The V end lost 8 bases, the J end lost 5 bases, and 14 bases lay between the germline ends. Germline assignment: CDR1 LNHDA and CDR2 SQIVND (reference sequence). CDR3 length equals 13 residues.

The DNA of the CDR3 is TGCGCCAGCAGCTCCGGCGCTACGGCGTCGCTTGAAGCTTTCTTT. Amino acid sequence: CASSSGATASLEAFF. The chain is built from TRBV5-1 and TRBJ1-1; D remains unclear. V lost 3 bases and J lost 7, with 19 bases in between. The CDR3 has 15 amino acids. Germline V gives CDR1 SGHRS, CDR2 YFSETQ.

With regard to this clone: Other DNA sequences within the sample encode an identical CDR3. The V call is TRBV7-9, the J call TRBJ2-1; 14 bases are a match to TRBD2. The CDR3 has 15 amino acids. CDR1 is SEHNR and CDR2 is FQNEAQ in the germline V gene (reference sequence). Trimming took 5 bases from V and 9 from J; bases not matched to a gene: 6. In nucleotides, the CDR3 is TGTGCCAGCAGCCGACTAGCGGGAGGGCCGACTGAGCAGTTCTTC. Translation gives CASSRLAGGPTEQFF. The full variable domain, its missing parts supplied by reference TRBV7-9 and TRBJ2-1, is DTGVSQNPRHKITKRGQNVTFRCDPISEHNRLYWYRQTLGQGPEFLTYFQNEAQLEKSRLLSDRFSAERPKGSFSTLEIQRTEQGDSAMYLCASSRLAGGPTEQFFGPGTRLTVL.

As to this clone: Other nucleotide sequences in the sample specify the same CDR3. The V and J genes are TRBV28 and TRBJ2-7; a weak D match, TRBD1 (6 bases). V dropped 5 bases and J dropped 3 bases, with 8 bases sitting between them. From germline, CDR1 is MDHEN and CDR2 SYDVKM. The CDR3 is 12 amino acids. The CDR3 region is CASSLTGYEQYF. The CDR3 region has the DNA TGTGCCAGCAGTCTGACAGGCTACGAGCAGTACTTC.

Comment on this clone: Distinct nucleotide sequences in the sample also encode this CDR3. This chain uses TRBV11-2 with TRBJ1-2; D is possibly TRBD1 (6 bases). The CDR3 is 14 amino acids. The V gene's germline CDR1 is SGHAT and CDR2 FQNNGV. Trimming removed 6 bases at V and 2 bases at J, with 13 bases between. Written as DNA, the CDR3 is TGTGCCAGCAGATCGGACAGAGCGAACTATGGCTACACCTTC. This sequence encodes CASRSDRANYGYTF.

The CDR3 bases are TGTGCCAGCAGTTGGGACAGGGGCTCCTACGAGCAGTACTTC. It translates to CASSWDRGSYEQYF. The V and J genes are TRBV27 and TRBJ2-7, with TRBD1 identical over 10 bases. The V gene end was trimmed by 4 bases and the J gene end by 0 bases; junction bases not matched to a gene: 0. This CDR3 is 14 amino acids long. Germline assignment: CDR1 MNHEY and CDR2 SMNVEV (reference sequence).

This clone occurred once. The rearrangement joins TRBV30 to TRBJ2-1; D tentatively fits TRBD1 or TRBD2 (5 bases each). Trimming took 5 bases from V and 2 from J, leaving 7 bases between them. Germline CDR1 and CDR2: GTSNPN and SVGIG (reference sequence). The CDR3 consists of 12 residues. CDR3 bases: TGTGCCTGGTCGGGACCCTACAATGAGCAGTTCTTC. It encodes CAWSGPYNEQFF.

J is TRBJ2-6 and V is TRBV27; no firm D call. Trimming removed 4 bases at V and 2 bases at J, with 9 bases between. The germline CDR1 and CDR2 sequences are MNHEY and SMNVEV (reference sequence). The length of the CDR3 is 15 residues. The CDR3 DNA is TGTGCCAGCAGTTCCCGAGGAGCTGGGGCCAACGTCCTGACTTTC. This translates into CASSSRGAGANVLTF.

V is TRBV7-8 and J is TRBJ2-7, with TRBD1 identical over 8 bases. CDR1 SGHVS and CDR2 FQNEAQ come from the germline V gene. The CDR3 is made up of 16 amino acids. V was pared by 4 bases and J by 2 bases, with 10 bases of the junction left unmatched. CDR3 amino acids: CASSSTEADRAYEQYF. In DNA form, the CDR3 reads TGTGCCAGCAGCTCAACCGAAGCGGACAGGGCCTACGAGCAGTACTTC.

V is TRBV6-1 and J is TRBJ2-1; TRBD2 matches 9 bases. Germline CDR1 is MNHNS and CDR2 is SASEGT. The CDR3 has 14 amino acids. V gave up 5 bases and J gave up 7 bases; unmatched junction bases: 6. The CDR3 reads CASSPPSGRNEQFF. The CDR3 region has the DNA TGTGCCAGCAGTCCCCCCAGCGGGAGGAATGAGCAGTTCTTC.

The V gene is TRBV15, the J gene TRBJ1-5, with D perhaps TRBD1 (6 bases). The CDR3 totals 14 residues. CDR1 LNHNV and CDR2 YYDKDF come from the germline V gene (reference sequence). The V gene lost 3 bases and the J gene lost 7 bases, with 13 bases spanning the gap. CDR3 nucleotides: TGTGCCACCAGCAGGCCCGAGGGGGACCAGCCCCAGCATTTT. It is translated as CATSRPEGDQPQHF.

The V call is TRBV19, the J call TRBJ2-1; 14 nucleotides align to TRBD2. The CDR3 sequence is 15 residues long. The V and J ends lost 7 bases and 9 bases, in that order; junction bases with no gene match: 8. The germline CDR1 and CDR2 sequences are LNHDA and SQIVND (reference sequence). The CDR3 sequence is CASTPGLAGAGEQFF. CDR3 coding DNA: TGTGCCAGTACCCCGGGACTAGCGGGAGCAGGTGAGCAGTTCTTC.

V is TRBV6-1 and J is TRBJ1-1, with D tentatively TRBD1 (5 bases). Trimming took 8 bases from V and 2 from J, leaving 12 bases between them. CDR1 and CDR2 from the germline V gene are MNHNS and SASEGT. The CDR3 loop spans 13 amino acids. The DNA for the CDR3 is TGTGCCAGCGGAGGGGCAAACAACACTGAAGCTTTCTTT. Its protein is CASGGANNTEAFF.

The gene calls are TRBV4-2 and TRBJ2-7, with unresolved D. This CDR3 is built from 13 residues. Germline-derived CDR1 and CDR2 are LGHNA and YNFKEQ. The germline V and J ends were trimmed by 0 bases and 9 bases, with 12 bases remaining between them. CDR3 sequence (DNA): TGTGCCAGCAGCCAAGATCGGACCGACCGGCAGTACTTC. Translated, it gives CASSQDRTDRQYF.

This clone was counted only a few times. A much larger clone is a single base away; this may be a read error. This chain links TRBV4-2 with TRBJ1-5, with D uncertain. CDR3 length: 15 amino acids. V was clipped by 0 bases and J by 1 base, with 7 bases between them. Germline V lookup: CDR1 LGHNA, CDR2 YNFKEQ. The DNA for the CDR3 is TGTGCCAGCAGCCAAGAGTTTTGGAGCAATCAGCCCCAGCATTTT. It translates to CASSQEFWSNQPQHF.

This clone was detected only a few times. The rearrangement joins TRBV19 to TRBJ2-7; 9 positions agree with TRBD2. The CDR3 covers 15 residues. Germline V gene sequence: CDR1 LNHDA, CDR2 SQIVND (reference sequence). The trim removed 1 base at V and 3 bases at J, leaving 4 bases unmatched. The CDR3 DNA sequence: TGTGCCAGTAGTATAGGAAGCGGGAGGTTCTACGAGCAGTACTTC. Amino acid sequence: CASSIGSGRFYEQYF.

About this clone: It may be a read error: a sequence one base away is much more abundant. The chain has TRBV11-2 and TRBJ2-5; tentatively, D is TRBD2 (6 bases). V was clipped by 1 base and J by 2 bases, with 8 bases between them. The CDR3 sequence is 14 residues long. Germline CDR1 SGHAT, CDR2 FQNNGV. CDR3 sequence: CASSLGGEQETQYF. For the CDR3, the DNA is TGTGCCAGCAGCTTAGGCGGGGAACAAGAGACCCAGTACTTC.

V and J are TRBV28 and TRBJ2-7, with D possibly TRBD2 on 6 matching bases. Germline CDR1 and CDR2: MDHEN and SYDVKM. Between the trimmed V and J ends, which lost 6 bases and 1 base, there was a span of 13 bases. The CDR3 has 14 amino acids. The CDR3 region has the DNA TGTGCCAGCAGCCCTGGCGGGGATTCCTACGAGCAGTACTTC. Its protein product is CASSPGGDSYEQYF.

The chain is built from TRBV4-2 and TRBJ2-7; D call uncertain. The ends were cut back, 0 bases at V and 4 bases at J, with 7 bases in the middle. Looked up from germline, CDR1 is LGHNA and CDR2 is YNFKEQ. The CDR3 runs to 13 residues. The CDR3 nucleotides are TGTGCCAGCAGCCAAGACGTTGATTACGAGCAGTACTTC. It yields the protein CASSQDVDYEQYF.

This clone was recorded once. V and J are TRBV10-3 and TRBJ1-5, with D perhaps matching TRBD1 (5 bases). From germline, CDR1 is ENHRY and CDR2 SYGVKD. Deletions cut 0 bases from V and 11 bases from J, with 17 bases between. The CDR3 has 15 amino acids. The CDR3 loop reads CAISESLDTRGAQHF. The CDR3 DNA follows: TGTGCCATCAGTGAGTCGCTGGACACCCGCGGCGCCCAGCATTTT.

The CDR3 sequence is CASSYSLSYYEQYF. CDR3 DNA: TGTGCCAGCAGTTACAGCCTATCCTACTACGAGCAGTACTTC. The chain uses TRBV6-5 and TRBJ2-7; no firm D call. Germline CDR1 and CDR2: MNHEY and SVGAGI. Trimming removed 2 bases at V and 3 bases at J, with 11 bases between. The CDR3 loop spans 14 amino acids.